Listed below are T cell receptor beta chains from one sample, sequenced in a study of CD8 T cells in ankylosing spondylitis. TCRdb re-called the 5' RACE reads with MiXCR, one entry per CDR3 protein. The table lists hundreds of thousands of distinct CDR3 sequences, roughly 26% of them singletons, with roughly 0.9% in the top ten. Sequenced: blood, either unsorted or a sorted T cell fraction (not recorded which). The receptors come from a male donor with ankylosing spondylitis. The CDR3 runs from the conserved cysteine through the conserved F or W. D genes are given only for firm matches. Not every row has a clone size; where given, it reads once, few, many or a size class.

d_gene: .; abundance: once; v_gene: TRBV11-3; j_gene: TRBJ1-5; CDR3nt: TGTGCCAGCAGCTTAGAACAGGTCAGCAATCAGCCCCAGCATTTT; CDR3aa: CASSLEQVSNQPQHF
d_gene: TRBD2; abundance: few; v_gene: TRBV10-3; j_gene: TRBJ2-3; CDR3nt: TGTGCCATCAGCGGCGGGGGACTCACAGATACGCAGTATTTT; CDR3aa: CAISGGGLTDTQYF
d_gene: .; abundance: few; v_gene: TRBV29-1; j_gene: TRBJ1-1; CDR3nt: TGCAGCGGGGCAGACACTGAAGCTTTCTTT; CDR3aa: CSGADTEAFF
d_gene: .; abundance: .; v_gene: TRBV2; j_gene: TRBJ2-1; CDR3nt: TGTGCCAGCAGTGAATCGGGGTTCTCCTACAATGAGCAGTTCTTC; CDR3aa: CASSESGFSYNEQFF
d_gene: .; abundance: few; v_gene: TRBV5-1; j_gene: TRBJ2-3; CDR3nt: TGCGCCAGCAGCTTGGCCGACGGGGTCTTTCGGTATTTT; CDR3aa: CASSLADGVFRYF
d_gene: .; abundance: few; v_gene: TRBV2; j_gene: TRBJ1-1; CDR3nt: TGTGCCAGCACATTTATTTGGGGGAACACTGAAGCTTTCTTT; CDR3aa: CASTFIWGNTEAFF
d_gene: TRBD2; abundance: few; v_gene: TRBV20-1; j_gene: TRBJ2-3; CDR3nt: TGCAGTGCTAGGAATCCTAGCGGGAGCACAGATACGCAGTATTTT; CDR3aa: CSARNPSGSTDTQYF
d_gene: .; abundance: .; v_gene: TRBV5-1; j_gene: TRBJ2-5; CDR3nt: TGCGCCAGCAGCTTGGCCCCCCCGCTAGCGAGGGAGACCCAGTACTTC; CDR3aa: CASSLAPPLARETQYF
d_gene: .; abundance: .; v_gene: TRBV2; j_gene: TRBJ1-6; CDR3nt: TGTGCCAGCAGGGACGTTTCACCCCTCCACTTT; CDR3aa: CASRDVSPLHF
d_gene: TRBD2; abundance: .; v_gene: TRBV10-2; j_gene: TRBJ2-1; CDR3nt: TGCGCCAGCAAAAGGGGGACTAGCGGGAATAATGAGCAGTTCTTC; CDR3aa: CASKRGTSGNNEQFF
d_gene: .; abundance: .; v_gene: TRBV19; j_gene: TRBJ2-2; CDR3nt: TGTGCCAGTAGTATTTTGGGAACGAACACCGGGGAGCTGTTTTTT; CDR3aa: CASSILGTNTGELFF
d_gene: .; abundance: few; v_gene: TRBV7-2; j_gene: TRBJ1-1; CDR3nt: TGTGCCAGCAGCCTCCGGGTGCGGGACGGAGCTTTCTTT; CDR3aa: CASSLRVRDGAFF
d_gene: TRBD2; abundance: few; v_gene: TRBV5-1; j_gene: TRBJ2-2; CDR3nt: TGCGCCAGCAGCTTTGGAACTAGCGGGAGAATAACCGGGGAGCTGTTTTTT; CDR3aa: CASSFGTSGRITGELFF
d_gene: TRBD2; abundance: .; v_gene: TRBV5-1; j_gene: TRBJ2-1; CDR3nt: TGCGCCAGCAGCCCCCAAACTAGCGGGAGCTTCGATGAGCAGTTCTTC; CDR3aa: CASSPQTSGSFDEQFF